A single count supports the clone carrying this T cell receptor beta chain. The antigen is undetermined. This record belongs to a study of shared clonotypes between healthy human individuals. The wider study: Donors had three CD4 naive, three CD4 memory, two CD8 naive and one CD8 memory plate apiece. Study-wide results and caveats: Non-shared clonotypes had lower generation probabilities than those shared by all four donors.

Negatively enriched CD4+ T cells were divided by CD45RA into naive and memory. Replicate PCRs from sorted subsets contained roughly 200 ng DNA, which is some 30,000 T cell genomes. This table comes from immunoSEQ multiplex PCR, and its TCRdb copy is limited to in-frame clones, with some not included. The table lists 2 million to 2.5 million clones, over 90% of them singletons. The clonotype originates from a man aged 18 to 29 in good health. Some clones in this sample may be carry-over from other donors' samples. Sequencing was performed on naive CD4+ T cells from PBMCs. Subset defined: CD45RA+ positively selected.

CDR3 loop: CASSISSGNTGELFF. CDR3 in DNA: TGTGCCAGTAGTATTTCTAGCGGGAACACCGGGGAGCTGTTTTTT. The chain links TRBV19 to TRBJ2-2, with 7 positions matching TRBD2. V shed 3 bases and J 1 base; nucleotides not matched to a gene: 2. The V gene's germline CDR1 is LNHDA and CDR2 SQIVND (reference sequence). The CDR3 loop spans 15 amino acids.